A selection of T cell receptor beta chains follows, all from one sample in a study of T cell responses to AZD1222 COVID-19 vaccine. The repertoire was sequenced with immunoSEQ multiplex PCR; TCRdb's copy has only in-frame clones and lacks some. The sample contains some 130,000 clones, under 90% of which appear only once. Here the sequenced sample was peripheral blood, taken on day 0 of AZD1222 vaccination. These receptors were obtained from an adult in good health. CDR3s include the opening cysteine and the closing phenylalanine or tryptophan. The D gene is left open where the match is weak. Size values are once, few and many counts, or a class for expanded clones, and some rows have none.

V gene	clone size	D gene	J gene	CDR3 DNA	CDR3 protein
TRBV5-1	.	.	TRBJ2-4	TGCGCCAGCCCAGCTTGGGTGGGGATCGGGTTCCACTTC	CASPAWVGIGFHF
TRBV6-2/TRBV6-3	.	TRBD1	TRBJ1-1	TGTGCCAGCAGTTACAAAGGGACAGGGAGGAACACTGAAGCTTTCTTT	CASSYKGTGRNTEAFF
TRBV18	.	.	TRBJ2-1	TGTGCCAGCTCACCTCAGGCAGGGGCTGGTGAGCAGTTCTTC	CASSPQAGAGEQFF
TRBV5-1	once	.	TRBJ2-3	TGCGCCAGCAGCTTGGTTAGCGGAGGGGATACGCAGTATTTT	CASSLVSGGDTQYF
TRBV7-8	.	.	TRBJ1-4	TGTGCCAGCAGAATCGGGGAAAAACTGTTTTTT	CASRIGEKLFF
TRBV5-8	.	.	TRBJ1-5	TGTGCCAGCAGGTTTGCCGGGGGTCAGCCCCAGCATTTT	CASRFAGGQPQHF
TRBV18	.	.	TRBJ2-3	TGTGCCAGCTCACCACCTCTGAGGGGGGGCGGTACGCAGTATTTT	CASSPPLRGGGTQYF
TRBV5-4	.	.	TRBJ2-2	TGTGCCAGCAGCTCGGGGGACGCCGGGGAGCTGTTTTTT	CASSSGDAGELFF
TRBV14	.	.	TRBJ2-3	TGTGCCAGCAGCTTCACTCGCTCCTCTAGCACAGATACGCAGTATTTT	CASSFTRSSSTDTQYF
TRBV2	.	TRBD1	TRBJ1-6	TGTGCCAGTGGACAGGGCCTTTCACCCCTCCACTTT	CASGQGLSPLHF